A single sample is the source of the 23 T cell receptor beta chains below, sequenced in a study of shared clonotypes between healthy human individuals. Assay: immunoSEQ multiplex PCR; the TCRdb copy retains only in-frame clones and omits some. The data show under 850,000 clones, almost 95% seen once. CD8 cells regarded as naive lacked CD45RO, were positively chosen for CCR7, and omitted terminally differentiated effector memory CD45RA+ cells. Sequenced: naive CD8+ T cells sorted from blood. The origin of the receptors is a man aged 25 to 40 in good health.

This clone was seen only once. This chain links TRBV19 with TRBJ1-2, with a possible D match to TRBD1 (6 bases). V dropped 3 bases and J dropped 5 bases, with 16 bases sitting between them. The CDR3 is 15 residues long. Germline CDR1 and CDR2: LNHDA and SQIVND (reference sequence). The CDR3 DNA follows: TGTGCCAGTAGTATGGGACAAATCGGTGATTATGGCTACACCTTC. Translated, it gives CASSMGQIGDYGYTF.

The CDR3 spells CASSAIRDEQFF. CDR3 DNA: TGTGCCAGCAGCGCCATCAGAGATGAGCAGTTCTTC. The chain combines TRBV7-9 with TRBJ2-1; D remains ambiguous. The CDR3 is 12 residues long. V shed 5 bases and J shed 8 bases, with 10 bases lying between them. The germline CDR1 and CDR2 sequences are SEHNR and FQNEAQ (reference sequence).

The CDR3 here is CATSGTEAFF. The CDR3 nucleotides read TGTGCCACCAGCGGGACTGAAGCTTTCTTT. The V call is TRBV15, the J call TRBJ1-1; no firm D call. CDR3 length: 10 amino acids. Per germline, CDR1 LNHNV and CDR2 YYDKDF (reference sequence). Trimming pared 5 bases from V and 5 bases from J, leaving 3 bases between.

This clone was seen a single time. Different DNA sequences within this sample yield the same CDR3. The rearrangement uses TRBV27 and TRBJ1-1; D is uncertain. V gave up 4 bases and J gave up 4 bases, with 7 bases separating them. This CDR3 comprises 12 residues. The germline V gene has CDR1 MNHEY and CDR2 SMNVEV (reference sequence). CDR3 region: CASSSGITEAFF. CDR3 coding DNA: TGTGCCAGCAGTTCTGGGATCACTGAAGCTTTCTTT.

The gene calls are TRBV9 and TRBJ1-5, with 9 bases lining up with TRBD1. V lost 3 bases, J lost 0 bases, and 1 base stayed unmatched. Germline-derived CDR1 and CDR2 are SGDLS and YYNGEE. This CDR3 has 15 residues. DNA for the CDR3: TGTGCCAGCAGCGCGGGACAGGGTAGCAATCAGCCCCAGCATTTT. It yields the protein CASSAGQGSNQPQHF. The variable domain in full, with the rest retrieved from reference TRBV9 and TRBJ1-5, is DSGVTQTPKHLITATGQRVTLRCSPRSGDLSVYWYQQSLDQGLQFLIQYYNGEERAKGNILERFSAQQFPDLHSELNLSSLELGDSALYFCASSAGQGSNQPQHFGDGTRLSIL.

The chain joins TRBV7-8 to TRBJ1-1; TRBD1 matches 7 bases. This CDR3 is 14 amino acids long. Germline V gene sequence: CDR1 SGHVS, CDR2 FQNEAQ. V dropped 4 bases and J dropped 0; count of bases not matched to a gene: 2. CDR3 coding DNA: TGTGCCAGCAGCTGGGACAGATTGAACACTGAAGCTTTCTTT. It specifies CASSWDRLNTEAFF.

The chain joins TRBV9 to TRBJ1-1; D is uncertain. V was cut by 1 base and J by 0 bases, with 16 bases left in between. CDR1 and CDR2 (germline): SGDLS, YYNGEE. The CDR3 is made up of 17 amino acids. The CDR3 nucleotides are TGTGCCAGCAGCGTACGGACCGCCGCCGATTTGAACACTGAAGCTTTCTTT. It codes for CASSVRTAADLNTEAFF. The whole variable domain, filled in from reference TRBV9 and TRBJ1-1, reads DSGVTQTPKHLITATGQRVTLRCSPRSGDLSVYWYQQSLDQGLQFLIQYYNGEERAKGNILERFSAQQFPDLHSELNLSSLELGDSALYFCASSVRTAADLNTEAFFGQGTRLTVV.

The chain combines TRBV5-8 with TRBJ2-7; 8 positions match TRBD2. This CDR3 has 14 residues. The V gene end was trimmed by 0 bases and the J gene end by 7 bases; junction bases not matched to a gene: 6. Germline CDR1 reads SGHTS; CDR2 reads YDEGEE. The CDR3 loop reads CASSLEAGAQEQYF. CDR3 sequence (DNA): TGTGCCAGCAGCTTGGAAGCGGGAGCTCAGGAGCAGTACTTC.

V gene TRBV7-9 combines with J gene TRBJ2-3, with a weak D call TRBD2 (6 bases). The CDR3 spans 16 residues. The germline V gene has CDR1 SEHNR and CDR2 FQNEAQ (reference sequence). V was trimmed by 2 bases and J by 2 bases, leaving 14 bases between them. The CDR3: CASSLRDSDYTDTQYF. In DNA, the CDR3 is TGTGCCAGCAGCTTAAGGGACTCAGACTACACAGATACGCAGTATTTT.

The chain recombines TRBV4-1 with TRBJ2-7; 10 bases fit TRBD2. The CDR3 sequence is 15 residues long. V was pared by 3 bases and J by 5 bases, with 7 bases of the junction left unmatched. Germline CDR1 reads MGHRA; CDR2 reads YSYEKL. CDR3 sequence (DNA): TGCGCCAGCAGCCAGCCTCCTAGCGGGAGTAACGAGCAGTACTTC. Its protein product is CASSQPPSGSNEQYF.

The J gene is TRBJ1-1, the V gene TRBV29-1; D is uncertain. CDR1 and CDR2 (germline): SQVTM, ANQGSEA. The CDR3 is made up of 11 amino acids. V was pared by 3 bases and J by 5 bases, with 7 bases between. The CDR3 DNA is TGCAGCGTTGACCGAGAAACTGAAGCTTTCTTT. Protein product: CSVDRETEAFF.

The V and J genes are TRBV7-9 and TRBJ2-3; D uncertain. Between the trimmed V and J ends, which lost 5 bases and 4 bases, there was a span of 22 bases. CDR1 SEHNR and CDR2 FQNEAQ come from the germline V gene (reference sequence). This CDR3 region has 17 residues. As DNA, the CDR3 is TGTGCCAGCAGCCGAGATATACAGCGTCAGGACCCAGATACGCAGTATTTT. Amino acid sequence: CASSRDIQRQDPDTQYF.

The V and J genes are TRBV10-3 and TRBJ2-7; weak D call: TRBD2 (7 bases). Germline V gene lookup returns CDR1 ENHRY and CDR2 SYGVKD. V was trimmed by 0 bases and J by 2 bases, leaving 11 bases between them. The CDR3 has 15 amino acids. CDR3: CAISESGGPTYEQYF. The CDR3 bases are TGTGCCATCAGTGAGTCGGGGGGGCCCACCTACGAGCAGTACTTC.

The V and J genes are TRBV5-1 and TRBJ2-3; 11 bases match TRBD1. The CDR3 runs to 16 residues. V shed 4 bases, J shed 4 bases, and the junction held 8 bases outside the gene matches. Germline V lookup: CDR1 SGHRS, CDR2 YFSETQ. Here the CDR3 reads CASSHSGTGGADTQYF. The CDR3 nucleotides are TGCGCCAGCAGCCACTCCGGGACAGGGGGAGCAGATACGCAGTATTTT.

V gene TRBV7-3 combines with J gene TRBJ2-3; D not resolved. Germline-derived CDR1 and CDR2 are SGHTA and FQGTGA. V lost 4 bases and J 1 base, leaving 3 bases between the germline ends. This CDR3 is 12 amino acids long. CDR3 in DNA: TGTGCCAGCAGCTATCGCACAGATACGCAGTATTTT. As protein: CASSYRTDTQYF.

V usage is TRBV7-2 and J usage is TRBJ2-2; 7 bases are shared with TRBD2. Looked up from germline, CDR1 is SGHTA and CDR2 is FQGNSA. The V segment lost 6 bases and the J segment 3 bases; nucleotides outside the gene matches: 10. The CDR3 runs 16 residues. CDR3: CASSFSGTTYTGELFF. The CDR3 DNA reads as TGTGCCAGCAGTTTTTCCGGGACTACTTACACCGGGGAGCTGTTTTTT. The variable domain in full, completed from reference TRBV7-2 and TRBJ2-2, reads GAGVSQSPSNKVTEKGKDVELRCDPISGHTALYWYRQSLGQGLEFLIYFQGNSAPDKSGLPSDRFSAERTGGSVSTLTIQRTQQEDSAVYLCASSFSGTTYTGELFFGEGSRLTVL.

This chain uses TRBV27 with TRBJ1-5; tentatively, D is TRBD1 (6 bases). Trimming shortened V by 6 bases and J by 7 bases, and 13 bases separated the two germline ends. CDR1 and CDR2 (germline): MNHEY, SMNVEV (reference sequence). The CDR3 loop spans 13 amino acids. CDR3 sequence reads: CASSKTGFQPQHF. CDR3 DNA: TGTGCCAGCAGCAAAACAGGGTTCCAGCCCCAGCATTTT.

This clone showed up just once. CDR3 protein: CASRTPGQGAQTQYF. The DNA for the CDR3 is TGTGCCAGCAGGACGCCGGGACAGGGGGCGCAGACCCAGTACTTC. The chain uses TRBV28 and TRBJ2-5; TRBD1 matches at 12 bases. The CDR3 spans 15 residues. Germline loops: CDR1 MDHEN, CDR2 SYDVKM. The junction had 8 bases not matched to a gene; V was cut back by 6 bases and J by 6 bases.

The rearrangement links TRBV6-1 to TRBJ2-7; TRBD1 matches at 8 bases. J was trimmed by 5 bases and V by 4 bases; bases with no gene match: 4. This CDR3 region has 13 residues. CDR1 MNHNS and CDR2 SASEGT come from the germline V gene. This CDR3 reads CASSATGVNEQYF. CDR3 coding DNA: TGTGCCAGCAGTGCGACAGGGGTCAACGAGCAGTACTTC.

This chain connects TRBV5-4 to TRBJ2-7; 8 nucleotides match TRBD1. With V trimmed by 5 bases and J by 5 bases, 6 bases remained unmatched. The germline gives CDR1 SGHNT, CDR2 YYREEE (reference sequence). The CDR3 loop spans 13 amino acids. For the CDR3, the DNA is TGTGCCAGCAGTTCGGACAGGGTTGACGAGCAGTACTTC. Encoded protein: CASSSDRVDEQYF.

The chain has TRBV27 and TRBJ2-7; 8 nucleotides agree with TRBD2. V was pared by 5 bases and J by 4 bases, with 10 bases of the junction left unmatched. Germline-derived CDR1 and CDR2 are MNHEY and SMNVEV (reference sequence). The CDR3 sequence is 15 residues long. Here the CDR3 reads CASSNTAGGAYEQYF. Here the CDR3 DNA reads TGTGCCAGCAGTAATACTGCGGGAGGTGCGTACGAGCAGTACTTC.

This clone was recorded a few times. The chain combines TRBV2 with TRBJ2-4, with no clear D. Trimming took off 7 bases at V and 0 bases at J, with 10 bases between the two ends. The CDR3 consists of 14 residues. Per the germline V gene, CDR1 is SNHLY and CDR2 is FYNNEI. The CDR3 DNA is TGTGCCAGCATACGGACGGAAGCCAAAAACATTCAGTACTTC. Translation: CASIRTEAKNIQYF.

The count of this clone is one. The chain employs TRBV27 and TRBJ1-4; tentative D call: TRBD1 (6 bases). V lost 10 bases to trimming and J lost 5 bases, with 17 bases between them. Germline values: CDR1 MNHEY, CDR2 SMNVEV (reference sequence). The CDR3 covers 14 residues. The CDR3 bases are TGTGCCACCGGGGGAGGGGGGTCGAATGAAAAACTGTTTTTT. Its protein product is CATGGGGSNEKLFF.